This note documents a single TCR beta chain sequence. The antigen is undetermined. The data originate from a study of beta chain features in type 1 diabetes. Every bit of the isolated RNA underwent reverse transcription, so sequencing read expressed TCRB transcripts. Some clones are missing from TCRdb's copy, which holds only in-frame ones; the method was immunoSEQ multiplex PCR. The sample has 300,000 to 350,000 clones, about 15% seen once. Germline CDR1 SQVTM, CDR2 ANQGSEA. This CDR3 has 13 amino acids. Deletions cut 4 bases from V and 0 bases from J, with 9 bases between. Study-wide results and caveats: Possible PCR preference for shorter templates applied equally to patients and controls.

This sequence originates from a man aged 25 to 40 in good health. Sequenced: central memory CD4+ T cells from blood. The gene calls are TRBV29-1 and TRBJ1-2, with a possible D match to TRBD1 (5 bases). CDR3 nucleotide sequence: TGCAGCGTTGGGCTAGGGGCTAACTATGGCTACACCTTC. Its protein is CSVGLGANYGYTF.